Listed below are T cell receptor beta chains from one sample, sequenced in a study of T cells in narcolepsy. Generated by immunoSEQ multiplex PCR, the TCRdb table keeps only in-frame clones and is missing some. The sample records some 30,000 clones, around 87% being singletons. Sequencing input: memory (CD45RA-) CD4+ T cells from blood. Receptors originate from a human donor in good health. The CDR3 runs from the conserved cysteine through the conserved F or W. The D gene is left open where the match is weak. Clone size is shown for a subset of rows, as once, few, many or a class of expanded clone.

V gene: TRBV18
J gene: TRBJ2-1
clone size: .
D gene: .
CDR3 protein: CASSPPGTAPYNEQFF
CDR3 DNA: TGTGCCAGCTCACCACCCGGGACGGCCCCCTACAATGAGCAGTTCTTC

V gene: TRBV9
J gene: TRBJ2-7
clone size: .
D gene: .
CDR3 protein: CASSRDGVGEQYF
CDR3 DNA: TGTGCCAGCAGCAGGGATGGGGTCGGCGAGCAGTACTTC

V gene: TRBV7-6
J gene: TRBJ1-2
clone size: .
D gene: .
CDR3 protein: CASTPDASTSGYTF
CDR3 DNA: TGTGCCAGCACCCCCGACGCGTCTACCTCCGGCTACACCTTC

V gene: TRBV29-1
J gene: TRBJ1-5
clone size: .
D gene: TRBD1
CDR3 protein: CSVSSGGSNQPQHF
CDR3 DNA: TGCAGCGTTTCCTCAGGGGGGAGCAATCAGCCCCAGCATTTT

V gene: TRBV5-1
J gene: TRBJ2-3
clone size: .
D gene: TRBD2
CDR3 protein: CASSLGLAGDTDTQYF
CDR3 DNA: TGCGCCAGCAGCCTCGGACTAGCGGGGGACACAGATACGCAGTATTTT

V gene: TRBV6-6
J gene: TRBJ2-3
clone size: .
D gene: .
CDR3 protein: CASSRSRTDTQYF
CDR3 DNA: TGTGCCAGCAGTAGGAGCCGCACAGATACGCAGTATTTT

V gene: TRBV6-7
J gene: TRBJ1-5
clone size: .
D gene: TRBD1
CDR3 protein: CASSHPTGAHSNQPQHF
CDR3 DNA: TGTGCCAGCAGCCACCCGACAGGGGCCCATAGCAATCAGCCCCAGCATTTT

V gene: TRBV28
J gene: TRBJ2-5
clone size: .
D gene: TRBD2
CDR3 protein: CASGAGAQYF
CDR3 DNA: TGTGCCAGCGGGGCGGGGGCCCAGTACTTC

V gene: TRBV4-2
J gene: TRBJ2-3
clone size: .
D gene: .
CDR3 protein: CASSQEGKGADTQYF
CDR3 DNA: TGTGCCAGCAGCCAAGAGGGGAAGGGGGCAGATACGCAGTATTTT

V gene: TRBV27
J gene: TRBJ1-1
clone size: .
D gene: .
CDR3 protein: CASSTVGTEAFF
CDR3 DNA: TGTGCCAGCAGTACTGTGGGCACTGAAGCTTTCTTT

V gene: TRBV7-8
J gene: TRBJ2-7
clone size: once
D gene: .
CDR3 protein: CASSLYKSSSYEQYF
CDR3 DNA: TGTGCCAGCAGCTTATATAAGTCCAGCTCCTACGAGCAGTACTTC

V gene: TRBV7-3
J gene: TRBJ2-2
clone size: .
D gene: TRBD2
CDR3 protein: CASSPQAGVGTGELFF
CDR3 DNA: TGTGCCAGCAGCCCTCAAGCGGGAGTGGGCACCGGGGAGCTGTTTTTT

V gene: TRBV25-1
J gene: TRBJ1-1
clone size: .
D gene: TRBD1
CDR3 protein: CASSGAGTGATEAFF
CDR3 DNA: TGTGCCAGCAGTGGAGCGGGGACAGGGGCCACTGAAGCTTTCTTT

V gene: TRBV4-2
J gene: TRBJ1-4
clone size: once
D gene: TRBD1
CDR3 protein: CASSQDLGQGVRNEKLFF
CDR3 DNA: TGTGCCAGCAGCCAAGATCTGGGACAGGGGGTAAGAAATGAAAAACTGTTTTTT

V gene: TRBV4-1
J gene: TRBJ2-7
clone size: .
D gene: .
CDR3 protein: CASSQSFARGHEQYF
CDR3 DNA: TGCGCCAGCAGCCAATCTTTTGCCAGGGGCCACGAGCAGTACTTC

V gene: TRBV7-9
J gene: TRBJ2-5
clone size: .
D gene: .
CDR3 protein: CASSLGRLQETQYF
CDR3 DNA: TGTGCCAGCAGCTTAGGGCGGCTACAAGAGACCCAGTACTTC

V gene: TRBV5-6
J gene: TRBJ1-4
clone size: .
D gene: .
CDR3 protein: CASSFGRLATNEKLFF
CDR3 DNA: TGTGCCAGCAGCTTCGGACGTCTCGCAACTAATGAAAAACTGTTTTTT

V gene: TRBV15
J gene: TRBJ2-1
clone size: .
D gene: .
CDR3 protein: CATSSPREVGSYNEQFF
CDR3 DNA: TGTGCCACCAGCAGCCCTAGGGAAGTCGGATCCTACAATGAGCAGTTCTTC

V gene: TRBV28
J gene: TRBJ2-2
clone size: .
D gene: TRBD2
CDR3 protein: CAGRAGGNTGELFF
CDR3 DNA: TGTGCCGGAAGAGCGGGAGGGAACACCGGGGAGCTGTTTTTT

V gene: TRBV10-3
J gene: TRBJ2-5
clone size: .
D gene: .
CDR3 protein: CAISEPGRLGRETQYF
CDR3 DNA: TGTGCCATCAGTGAGCCAGGACGGTTAGGACGAGAGACCCAGTACTTC

V gene: TRBV14
J gene: TRBJ2-2
clone size: .
D gene: .
CDR3 protein: CASNSTSLDVGELFF
CDR3 DNA: TGTGCCAGCAACTCGACATCCTTGGACGTCGGGGAGCTGTTTTTT

V gene: TRBV5-4
J gene: TRBJ2-1
clone size: .
D gene: TRBD2
CDR3 protein: CASSLGGSLYNEQFF
CDR3 DNA: TGTGCCAGCAGCTTGGGCGGGAGCCTGTACAATGAGCAGTTCTTC

V gene: TRBV27
J gene: TRBJ2-5
clone size: .
D gene: .
CDR3 protein: CASSFPGGTQYF
CDR3 DNA: TGTGCCAGCAGTTTCCCCGGAGGGACCCAGTACTTC

V gene: TRBV4-2
J gene: TRBJ1-4
clone size: .
D gene: .
CDR3 protein: CASSQDRLVRFF
CDR3 DNA: TGTGCCAGCAGCCAAGATCGGCTGGTAAGATTTTTT

V gene: TRBV28
J gene: TRBJ1-5
clone size: .
D gene: .
CDR3 protein: CASSPYTAGSNQPQHF
CDR3 DNA: TGTGCCAGCAGTCCATACACAGCAGGGAGCAATCAGCCCCAGCATTTT

V gene: TRBV5-6
J gene: TRBJ1-6
clone size: .
D gene: TRBD1
CDR3 protein: CASGLGTGDSPLHF
CDR3 DNA: TGTGCCAGCGGCTTAGGGACAGGAGATTCACCCCTCCACTTT

V gene: TRBV18
J gene: TRBJ2-5
clone size: few
D gene: .
CDR3 protein: CASSPNAQETQYF
CDR3 DNA: TGTGCCAGCTCACCAAACGCCCAAGAGACCCAGTACTTC

V gene: TRBV6-5
J gene: TRBJ2-7
clone size: .
D gene: TRBD2
CDR3 protein: CASSSPGLAGVEQYF
CDR3 DNA: TGTGCCAGCAGTTCCCCGGGACTAGCGGGAGTCGAGCAGTACTTC

V gene: TRBV28
J gene: TRBJ2-1
clone size: .
D gene: TRBD2
CDR3 protein: CASSVAGGEGSEQFF
CDR3 DNA: TGTGCCAGCAGTGTCGCGGGAGGGGAAGGGAGTGAGCAGTTCTTC

V gene: TRBV19
J gene: TRBJ2-3
clone size: .
D gene: TRBD2
CDR3 protein: CASSMTSGTNTQYF
CDR3 DNA: TGTGCCAGTAGTATGACTAGCGGGACGAATACGCAGTATTTT

V gene: TRBV29-1
J gene: TRBJ1-1
clone size: once
D gene: .
CDR3 protein: CSVGALFRRGNTEAFF
CDR3 DNA: TGCAGCGTTGGGGCCCTGTTTCGCAGGGGGAACACTGAAGCTTTCTTT

V gene: TRBV27
J gene: TRBJ2-5
clone size: .
D gene: .
CDR3 protein: CASRSVGALQGTQYF
CDR3 DNA: TGTGCCAGCAGATCAGTGGGGGCGCTTCAGGGGACCCAGTACTTC

V gene: TRBV11-2
J gene: TRBJ2-7
clone size: .
D gene: TRBD2
CDR3 protein: CASSPTSGSSYEQYF
CDR3 DNA: TGTGCCAGCAGCCCGACTAGCGGGAGCTCCTACGAGCAGTACTTC

V gene: TRBV7-9
J gene: TRBJ2-2
clone size: .
D gene: .
CDR3 protein: CASRTRQDTGELFF
CDR3 DNA: TGTGCCAGCAGAACTAGACAGGACACCGGGGAGCTGTTTTTT

V gene: TRBV6-6
J gene: TRBJ1-2
clone size: .
D gene: .
CDR3 protein: CASSYLRPGEKDGYTF
CDR3 DNA: TGTGCCAGCAGTTATCTTCGGCCAGGGGAGAAGGATGGCTACACCTTC

V gene: TRBV5-6
J gene: TRBJ2-5
clone size: .
D gene: TRBD2
CDR3 protein: CASSFIAGGTVAETQYF
CDR3 DNA: TGTGCCAGCAGCTTTATTGCGGGAGGGACCGTAGCAGAGACCCAGTACTTC

V gene: TRBV2
J gene: TRBJ2-2
clone size: .
D gene: .
CDR3 protein: CASSEDRDGGELFF
CDR3 DNA: TGTGCCAGCAGTGAAGATAGGGACGGCGGGGAGCTGTTTTTT

V gene: TRBV30
J gene: TRBJ1-1
clone size: .
D gene: TRBD1
CDR3 protein: CAWIGGTGVRNTEAFF
CDR3 DNA: TGTGCCTGGATTGGGGGGACAGGGGTGAGGAACACTGAAGCTTTCTTT

V gene: TRBV19
J gene: TRBJ2-1
clone size: .
D gene: .
CDR3 protein: CASQSYNEQFF
CDR3 DNA: TGTGCCAGCCAATCCTACAATGAGCAGTTCTTC

V gene: TRBV18
J gene: TRBJ2-7
clone size: once
D gene: TRBD1
CDR3 protein: CASSQRDRSEQYF
CDR3 DNA: TGTGCCAGCTCACAAAGGGACAGGTCCGAGCAGTACTTC

V gene: TRBV29-1
J gene: TRBJ2-7
clone size: .
D gene: .
CDR3 protein: CSVGNAGSSYEQYF
CDR3 DNA: TGCAGCGTTGGTAATGCCGGCAGCTCCTACGAGCAGTACTTC